The rows below give T cell receptor beta chains drawn from one sample of a study of blood T cells in healthy people across ages. In TCRdb, the 5' RACE reads were re-called with MiXCR into one record per CDR3 protein. Of over 1,500,000 distinct CDR3 sequences detected, approximately 40% appear once; the ten largest clones hold more than 20%. Sequenced input: blood. These receptors all stem from a human donor in good health. CDR3s include the opening cysteine and the closing phenylalanine or tryptophan. D genes are given only for firm matches. Clone sizes are given selectively: once, few, many, or a class where the clone is expanded.

D gene	V gene	J gene	clone size	CDR3 protein	CDR3 DNA
.	TRBV28	TRBJ1-5	.	CASSLRPLPQHF	TGTGCCAGCAGCCTAAGACCACTGCCCCAGCATTTT
.	TRBV12-3/TRBV12-4	TRBJ1-2	.	CASSPLRAPHGGYTF	TGTGCCAGCAGCCCCCTCAGAGCCCCCCACGGTGGCTACACCTTC
.	TRBV12-3/TRBV12-4	TRBJ1-1	.	CASSRKREAFF	TGTGCCAGCAGCCGGAAAAGGGAGGCTTTCTTT
TRBD2	TRBV6-2/TRBV6-3	TRBJ2-1	few	CASSYSSGGNNEQFF	TGTGCCAGCAGTTACTCCAGCGGGGGGAACAATGAGCAGTTCTTC
TRBD2	TRBV5-1	TRBJ2-3	many	CASSLGGGAGTDTQYF	TGTGCCAGCAGCTTGGGCGGGGGGGCCGGCACAGATACGCAGTATTTT
.	TRBV28	TRBJ2-1	once	CASSPRASNYNEQFF	TGTGCCAGCAGTCCCAGGGCGTCTAACTACAATGAGCAGTTCTTC
.	TRBV20-1	TRBJ2-5	.	CSARDIYGRQGTQYF	TGCAGTGCTAGAGATATATATGGCCGCCAAGGGACCCAGTACTTC
TRBD1	TRBV10-3	TRBJ1-2	.	CAISESPDRGYGYTF	TGTGCCATCAGTGAGTCCCCGGACAGGGGGTATGGCTACACCTTC
.	TRBV4-2	TRBJ1-1	.	CASSRTGDIEAFF	TGTGCCAGCAGCCGGACCGGGGACATTGAAGCTTTCTTT
.	TRBV12-3/TRBV12-4	TRBJ1-2	.	CASSSGTNYGCTF	TGTGCCAGCAGTTCGGGGACGAACTATGGCTGCACCTTC
TRBD2	TRBV9	TRBJ2-2	few	CASSVEGSGGPNGELFF	TGTGCCAGCAGCGTAGAAGGTAGCGGGGGACCTAACGGGGAGCTGTTTTTT
TRBD2	TRBV10-2	TRBJ2-1	few	CASMERLAEEQFF	TGCGCCAGCATGGAAAGGCTAGCGGAGGAGCAGTTCTTC
TRBD1	TRBV7-2	TRBJ2-7	.	CASSLAGTGGKMDEQYF	TGTGCCAGCAGCTTAGCTGGGACAGGGGGCAAAATGGACGAGCAGTACTTC
.	TRBV4-2	TRBJ1-5	.	CASSPGAYSNQPQHF	TGTGCCAGCAGCCCCGGGGCCTATAGCAATCAGCCCCAGCATTTT
.	TRBV5-5	TRBJ1-2	few	CASSLQTGKNYGYTF	TGTGCCAGCAGCTTACAAACAGGAAAAAACTATGGCTACACCTTC
TRBD1	TRBV7-6	TRBJ2-1	few	CASSLFSRQGNEQFF	TGTGCCAGCAGCTTGTTCTCACGACAGGGGAATGAGCAGTTCTTC
.	TRBV12-3/TRBV12-4	TRBJ2-7	many	CASSRTYSYEQYF	TGTGCCAGCAGTCGAACATACTCCTACGAGCAGTACTTC
.	TRBV4-1	TRBJ2-5	.	CASSVPGVTQYF	TGCGCCAGCAGTGTCCCAGGGGTGACCCAGTACTTC
.	TRBV27	TRBJ1-5	.	CAGSHYSSNQPQHF	TGTGCCGGCAGTCACTACAGTAGCAATCAGCCCCAGCATTTT
.	TRBV27	TRBJ1-4	many	CASSLTANEKLFF	TGTGCCAGCAGTTTAACGGCGAATGAAAAACTGTTTTTT
TRBD1	TRBV4-3	TRBJ2-2	.	CASSQVEGQGNTGELFF	TGCGCCAGCAGCCAAGTTGAAGGACAGGGGAACACCGGGGAGCTGTTTTTT
TRBD1	TRBV11-2	TRBJ2-4	.	CASSFPRGTELAKNIQYF	TGTGCCAGCAGCTTTCCCCGAGGGACAGAGCTAGCCAAAAACATTCAGTACTTC
.	TRBV12-3/TRBV12-4	TRBJ1-4	.	CAGSLALWGEKLFF	TGTGCCGGCAGTTTAGCACTCTGGGGTGAAAAACTGTTTTTT
.	TRBV2	TRBJ2-5	.	CASSLGPYPRETQYF	TGTGCCAGCAGCCTGGGGCCCTACCCCAGGGAGACCCAGTACTTC
.	TRBV7-2	TRBJ2-7	.	CASSLYGGDEYEQYF	TGTGCCAGCAGCTTATACGGGGGAGATGAGTACGAGCAGTACTTC
TRBD2	TRBV15	TRBJ2-5	.	CAATTPGRETQYF	TGTGCCGCGACCACGCCCGGGAGGGAGACCCAGTACTTC
TRBD1	TRBV5-1	TRBJ1-2	few	CASSLSTGGGGYTF	TGCGCCAGCAGCTTGTCAACAGGGGGAGGTGGCTACACCTTC
TRBD1	TRBV7-2	TRBJ1-5	.	CASSSNRGGSQPQHF	TGTGCCAGCAGCTCAAACAGGGGAGGGAGTCAGCCCCAGCATTTT
.	TRBV27	TRBJ1-2	few	CASSLSGSFYGYTF	TGTGCCAGCAGTTTAAGCGGTTCGTTCTATGGCTACACCTTC